This T cell receptor beta chain appears in the sequencing data of a study of T-cell memory formation after mild COVID-19. For the study at large: In these data, TCR clusters were largely donor specific.

The CDR3 extends over 16 amino acids. Trimming cost V 2 bases and J 7 bases, with 17 bases left between them. CDR1 and CDR2 from the germline V gene are MGHRA and YSYEKL. Comments on this clonotype: Its antigen is not known.

TCRdb re-derived calls from the 5' RACE reads in MiXCR, one entry per CDR3 protein. The sample shows under 600,000 distinct CDR3 sequences, about a fifth of them seen only once. Broader study findings: Prior to infection, memory already included some responding clones, suggesting cross-reactive memory joined. Mostly located in CM and EM were contracting CD4+ clones, with contracting CD8+ clones located in EMRA. Clones contracting across day 15 to 85 had a balanced CD4/CD8 profile; later expanding clones leaned CD4+.

The sequence derives from an adult woman who had mild COVID-19 (a few samples of this study predate the infection). Cell type and time point are not known. This chain joins TRBV4-1 and TRBJ1-4; D possibly corresponds to TRBD1 (5 bases). Sequences were obtained from PBMCs or a T cell subset sorted from them (not recorded which). Here the CDR3 reads CASSQYRFDGGEKLFF. CDR3 in DNA: TGCGCCAGCAGCCAATATAGATTTGACGGGGGTGAAAAACTGTTTTTT.